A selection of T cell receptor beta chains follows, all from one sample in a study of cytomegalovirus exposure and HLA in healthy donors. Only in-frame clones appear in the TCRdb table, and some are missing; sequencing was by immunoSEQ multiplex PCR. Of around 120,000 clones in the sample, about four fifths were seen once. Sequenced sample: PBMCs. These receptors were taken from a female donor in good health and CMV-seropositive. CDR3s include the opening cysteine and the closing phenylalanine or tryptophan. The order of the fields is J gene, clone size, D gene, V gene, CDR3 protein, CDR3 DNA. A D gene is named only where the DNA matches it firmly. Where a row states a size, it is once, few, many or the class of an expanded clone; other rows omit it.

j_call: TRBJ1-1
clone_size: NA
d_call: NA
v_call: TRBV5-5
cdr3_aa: CASRGGVSLNTEAFF
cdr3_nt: TGTGCCAGCAGAGGAGGGGTTTCGTTGAACACTGAAGCTTTCTTT

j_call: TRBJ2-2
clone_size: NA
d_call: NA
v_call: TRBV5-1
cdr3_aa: CASSFGQGSTGELFF
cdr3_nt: TGCGCCAGCAGCTTCGGCCAGGGTTCCACCGGGGAGCTGTTTTTT

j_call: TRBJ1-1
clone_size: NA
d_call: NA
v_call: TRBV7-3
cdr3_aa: CASSLNQGSYYEAFF
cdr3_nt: TGTGCCAGCAGCTTAAACCAAGGTAGCTATTATGAAGCTTTCTTT

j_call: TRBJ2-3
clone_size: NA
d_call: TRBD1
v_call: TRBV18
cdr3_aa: CASSLFSGQGAGTQYF
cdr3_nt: TGTGCCAGCTCACTCTTTTCTGGACAGGGGGCTGGTACGCAGTATTTT

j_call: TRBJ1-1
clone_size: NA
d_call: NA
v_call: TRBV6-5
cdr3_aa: CASSSHSTGTNTEAFF
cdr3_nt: TGTGCCAGCAGTTCGCATTCTACAGGGACGAACACTGAAGCTTTCTTT

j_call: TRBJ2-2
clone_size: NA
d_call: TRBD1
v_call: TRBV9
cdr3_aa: CASSSRTGAGELFF
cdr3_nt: TGTGCCAGCAGCTCCCGGACAGGGGCCGGGGAGCTGTTTTTT

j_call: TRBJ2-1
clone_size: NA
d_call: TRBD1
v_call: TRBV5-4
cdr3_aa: CATTPGQGYNEQFF
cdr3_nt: TGTGCCACTACTCCGGGACAGGGATACAATGAGCAGTTCTTC

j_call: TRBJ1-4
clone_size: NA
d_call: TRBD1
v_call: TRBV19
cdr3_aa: CASRTTGGLEKLFF
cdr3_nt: TGTGCCAGTAGAACGACAGGGGGCCTTGAAAAACTGTTTTTT

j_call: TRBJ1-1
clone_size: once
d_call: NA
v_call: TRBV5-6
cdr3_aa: CASSSDVAYRFTEAFF
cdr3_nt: TGTGCCAGCAGCTCGGACGTAGCTTACAGGTTCACTGAAGCTTTCTTT

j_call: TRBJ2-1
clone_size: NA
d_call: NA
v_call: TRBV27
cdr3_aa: CASSFGGSYNEQFF
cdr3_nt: TGTGCCAGCAGTTTCGGAGGCTCCTACAATGAGCAGTTCTTC

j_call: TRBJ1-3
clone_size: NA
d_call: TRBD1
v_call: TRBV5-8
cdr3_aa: CASSGGQGTGNTIYF
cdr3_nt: TGTGCCAGCAGCGGAGGACAGGGTACTGGAAACACCATATATTTT

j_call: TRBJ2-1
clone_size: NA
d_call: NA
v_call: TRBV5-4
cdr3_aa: CASSLDSHNEQFF
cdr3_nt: TGTGCCAGCAGCTTGGACAGCCACAATGAGCAGTTCTTC

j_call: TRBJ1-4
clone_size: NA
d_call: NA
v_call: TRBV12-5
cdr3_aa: CASGLVRVGNEKLFF
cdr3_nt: TGTGCTAGTGGTTTGGTCAGGGTGGGAAATGAAAAACTGTTTTTT

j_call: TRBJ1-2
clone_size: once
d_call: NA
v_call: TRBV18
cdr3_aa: CASTTINTQGMMDYGYTF
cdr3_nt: TGTGCCAGCACGACCATCAATACCCAGGGGATGATGGACTATGGCTACACCTTC

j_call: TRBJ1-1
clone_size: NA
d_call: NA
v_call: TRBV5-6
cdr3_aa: CASSLTRNTEVFF
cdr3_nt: TGTGCCAGCAGCTTGACGAGGAACACTGAAGTTTTCTTT

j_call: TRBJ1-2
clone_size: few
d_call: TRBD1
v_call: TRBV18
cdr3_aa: CASSPLRDRLERGYTF
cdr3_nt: TGTGCCAGCTCACCGCTCCGGGACAGGCTCGAGAGGGGCTACACCTTC

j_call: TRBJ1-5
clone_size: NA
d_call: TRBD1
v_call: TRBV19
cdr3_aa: CASSIRGQGWQPQHF
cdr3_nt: TGTGCCAGTAGTATAAGAGGACAGGGGTGGCAGCCCCAGCATTTT

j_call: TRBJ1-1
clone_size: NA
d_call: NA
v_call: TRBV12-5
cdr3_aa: CASGAQGSTEAFF
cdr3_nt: TGTGCTAGTGGAGCTCAGGGGAGCACTGAAGCTTTCTTT

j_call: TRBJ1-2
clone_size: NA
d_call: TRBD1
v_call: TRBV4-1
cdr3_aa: CASSQTGTDGYTF
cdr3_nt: TGCGCCAGCAGCCAAACCGGGACAGATGGCTACACCTTC

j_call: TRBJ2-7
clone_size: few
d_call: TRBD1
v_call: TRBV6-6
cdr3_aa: CASSYGGQAYEQYF
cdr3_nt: TGTGCCAGCAGTTACGGGGGACAGGCCTACGAGCAGTACTTC

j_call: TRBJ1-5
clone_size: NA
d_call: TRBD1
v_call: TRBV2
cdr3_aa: CASTDRGIQPQHF
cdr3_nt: TGTGCCAGCACGGACAGGGGGATACAGCCCCAGCATTTT

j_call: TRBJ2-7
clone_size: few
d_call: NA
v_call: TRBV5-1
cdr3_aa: CASSLQGGGYEQYF
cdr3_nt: TGCGCCAGCAGCTTACAGGGAGGGGGCTACGAGCAGTACTTC

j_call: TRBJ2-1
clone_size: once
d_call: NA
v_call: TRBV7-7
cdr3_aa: CASSLGGVNEQFF
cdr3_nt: TGTGCCAGCAGCTTAGGGGGGGTCAATGAGCAGTTCTTC

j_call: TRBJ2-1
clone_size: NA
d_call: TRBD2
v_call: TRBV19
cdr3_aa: CASSMNGRGGGGTYNEQFF
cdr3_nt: TGTGCCAGTAGTATGAATGGGCGGGGAGGCGGGGGTACCTACAATGAGCAGTTCTTC

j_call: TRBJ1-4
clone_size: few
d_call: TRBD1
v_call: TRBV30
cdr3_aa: CAWSRQGLGKLFF
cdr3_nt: TGTGCCTGGAGTCGACAGGGGCTGGGAAAACTGTTTTTT

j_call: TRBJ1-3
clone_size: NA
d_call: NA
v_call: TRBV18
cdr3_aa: CASSPPGRGGNTIYF
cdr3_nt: TGTGCCAGCTCACCACCGGGCAGGGGAGGAAACACCATATATTTT

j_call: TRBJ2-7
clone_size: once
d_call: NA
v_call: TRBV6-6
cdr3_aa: CASSYSRVTTYEQYF
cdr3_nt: TGTGCCAGCAGTTACTCGCGGGTAACCACATACGAGCAGTACTTC

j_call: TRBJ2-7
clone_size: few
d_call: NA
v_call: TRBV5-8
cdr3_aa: CASSLDGRVYEQYF
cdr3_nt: TGTGCCAGCAGCTTGGACGGCAGGGTCTACGAGCAGTACTTC

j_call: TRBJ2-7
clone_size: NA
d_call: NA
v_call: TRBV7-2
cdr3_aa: CASSPDGASYEQYF
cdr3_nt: TGTGCCAGCAGCCCGGATGGGGCTTCCTACGAGCAGTACTTC

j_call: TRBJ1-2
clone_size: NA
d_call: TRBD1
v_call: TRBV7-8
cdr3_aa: CASSPTGDRYGYTF
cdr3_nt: TGTGCCAGCAGCCCCACAGGGGATCGGTATGGCTACACCTTC

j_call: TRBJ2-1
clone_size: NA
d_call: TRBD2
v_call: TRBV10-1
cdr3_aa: CASSDWGGGGSVNEQFF
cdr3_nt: TGCGCCAGCAGTGACTGGGGCGGGGGGGGGTCCGTCAATGAGCAGTTCTTC

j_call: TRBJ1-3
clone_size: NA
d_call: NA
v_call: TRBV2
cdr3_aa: CASRSGGNTIYF
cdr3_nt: TGTGCCAGCAGGTCAGGAGGAAACACCATATATTTT

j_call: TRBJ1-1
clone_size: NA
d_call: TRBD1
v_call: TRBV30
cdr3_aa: CAWSAGTGGAPAFF
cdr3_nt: TGTGCCTGGAGCGCCGGGACAGGGGGCGCCCCGGCTTTCTTT

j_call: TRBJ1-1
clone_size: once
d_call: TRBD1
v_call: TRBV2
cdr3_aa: CASSYTGGGEAFF
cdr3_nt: TGTGCCAGCAGCTACACAGGGGGCGGTGAAGCTTTCTTT

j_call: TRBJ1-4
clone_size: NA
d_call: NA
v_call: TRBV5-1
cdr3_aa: CASSSGPNEKLFF
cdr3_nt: TGCGCCAGCAGCAGCGGTCCCAATGAAAAACTGTTTTTT

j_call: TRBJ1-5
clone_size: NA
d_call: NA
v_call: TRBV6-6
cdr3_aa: CASSPSPAGNQPQHF
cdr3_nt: TGTGCCAGCAGCCCCTCACCTGCGGGCAATCAGCCCCAGCATTTT

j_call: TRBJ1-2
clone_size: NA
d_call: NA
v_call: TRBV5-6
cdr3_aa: CASSLSIGGALTSGYTF
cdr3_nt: TGTGCCAGCAGCTTGAGCATTGGTGGCGCACTGACTTCAGGCTACACCTTC

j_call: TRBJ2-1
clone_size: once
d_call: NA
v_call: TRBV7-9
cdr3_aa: CASSLWGEKGYNEQFF
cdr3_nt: TGTGCCAGCAGCTTGTGGGGGGAAAAGGGATACAATGAGCAGTTCTTC

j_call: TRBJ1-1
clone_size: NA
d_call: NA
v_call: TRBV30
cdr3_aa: CAWSGTKAFF
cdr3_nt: TGTGCCTGGTCCGGGACTAAAGCTTTCTTT

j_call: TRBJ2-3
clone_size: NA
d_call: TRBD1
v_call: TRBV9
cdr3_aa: CASSSGGWDTQYF
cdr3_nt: TGTGCCAGCTCCTCAGGGGGTTGGGATACGCAGTATTTT

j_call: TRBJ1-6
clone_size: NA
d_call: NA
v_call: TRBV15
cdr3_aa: CATSRDPLNSPLHF
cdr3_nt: TGTGCCACCAGCAGAGATCCCCTGAATTCACCCCTCCACTTT

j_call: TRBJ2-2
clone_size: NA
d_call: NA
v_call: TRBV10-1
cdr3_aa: CASRGTRRCTGELFF
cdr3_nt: TGCGCCAGCAGAGGGACACGAAGATGCACCGGGGAGCTGTTTTTT

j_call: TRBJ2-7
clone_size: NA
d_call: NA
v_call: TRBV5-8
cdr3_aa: CASSLGGYDLISYEQYF
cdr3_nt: TGTGCCAGCAGCTTGGGAGGATACGACCTCATCTCCTACGAGCAGTACTTC

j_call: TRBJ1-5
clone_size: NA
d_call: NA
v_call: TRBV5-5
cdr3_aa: CASSLTGYDQPQHF
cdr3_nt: TGTGCCAGCAGTCTAACAGGGTATGATCAGCCCCAGCATTTT

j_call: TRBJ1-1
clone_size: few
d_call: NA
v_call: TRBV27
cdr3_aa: CASSFNRMNTEAFF
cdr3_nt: TGTGCCAGCAGTTTCAACAGGATGAACACTGAAGCTTTCTTT

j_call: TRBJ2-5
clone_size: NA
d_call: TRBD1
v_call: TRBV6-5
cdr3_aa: CASRPTGGRETQYF
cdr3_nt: TGTGCCAGCAGACCTACAGGGGGCAGGGAGACCCAGTACTTC

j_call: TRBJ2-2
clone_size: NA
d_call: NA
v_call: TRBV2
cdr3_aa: CASSERRAGELFF
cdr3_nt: TGTGCCAGCAGTGAAAGGCGGGCCGGGGAGCTGTTTTTT

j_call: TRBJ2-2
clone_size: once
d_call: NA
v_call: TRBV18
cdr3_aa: CASSPPGDSTGELFF
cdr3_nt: TGTGCCAGCTCACCACCCGGGGATAGCACCGGGGAGCTGTTTTTT

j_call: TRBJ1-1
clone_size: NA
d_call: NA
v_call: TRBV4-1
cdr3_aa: CASSYTGNTEAFF
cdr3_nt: TGCGCCAGCAGCTACACAGGGAACACTGAAGCTTTCTTT

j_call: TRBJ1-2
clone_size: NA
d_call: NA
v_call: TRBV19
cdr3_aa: CASSPSPGEGGYTF
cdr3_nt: TGTGCCAGTAGTCCTTCCCCAGGGGAGGGAGGCTACACCTTC

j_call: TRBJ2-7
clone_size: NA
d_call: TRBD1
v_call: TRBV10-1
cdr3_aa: CASSTGTGTYEQYF
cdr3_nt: TGCGCCAGCAGTACCGGGACAGGAACCTACGAGCAGTACTTC

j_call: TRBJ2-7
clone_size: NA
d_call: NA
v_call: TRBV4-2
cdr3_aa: CASSQGGVGSVTGEQYF
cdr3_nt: TGTGCCAGCAGCCAAGGTGGTGTTGGGTCGGTGACGGGCGAGCAGTACTTC